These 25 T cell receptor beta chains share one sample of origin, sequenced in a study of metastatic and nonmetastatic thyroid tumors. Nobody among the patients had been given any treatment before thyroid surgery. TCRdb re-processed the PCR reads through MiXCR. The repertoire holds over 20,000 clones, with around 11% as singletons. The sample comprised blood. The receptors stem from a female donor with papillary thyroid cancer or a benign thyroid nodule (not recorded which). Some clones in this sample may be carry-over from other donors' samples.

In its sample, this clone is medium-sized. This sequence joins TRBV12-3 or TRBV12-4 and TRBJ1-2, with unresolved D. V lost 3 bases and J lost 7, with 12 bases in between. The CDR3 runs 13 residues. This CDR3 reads CASSLSYLAGYTF. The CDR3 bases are TGTGCCAGCAGTTTGTCATATCTCGCTGGCTACACCTTC.

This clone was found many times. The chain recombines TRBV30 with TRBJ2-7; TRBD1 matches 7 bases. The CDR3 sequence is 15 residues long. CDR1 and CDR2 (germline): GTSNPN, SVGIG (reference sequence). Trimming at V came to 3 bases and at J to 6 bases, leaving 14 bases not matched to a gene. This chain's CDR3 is CAWRGTTGALGEQYF. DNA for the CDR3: TGTGCCTGGAGGGGTACTACAGGGGCATTGGGCGAGCAGTACTTC. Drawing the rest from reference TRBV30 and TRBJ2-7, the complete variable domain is SQTIHQWPATLVQPVGSPLSLECTVEGTSNPNLYWYRQAAGRGLQLLFYSVGIGQISSEVPQNLSASRPQDRQFILSSKKLLLSDSGFYLCAWRGTTGALGEQYFGPGTRLTVT.

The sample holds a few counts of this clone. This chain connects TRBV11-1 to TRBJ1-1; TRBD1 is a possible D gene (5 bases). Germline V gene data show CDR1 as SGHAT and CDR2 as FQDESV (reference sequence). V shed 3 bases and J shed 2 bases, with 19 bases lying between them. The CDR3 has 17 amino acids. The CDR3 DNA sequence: TGTGCCAGCAGCTTCCCCAGGGCGTGGGGGACCAACACTGAAGCTTTCTTT. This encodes CASSFPRAWGTNTEAFF.

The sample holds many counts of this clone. The CDR3 loop reads CASPGRVKYTQYF. The CDR3 bases are TGTGCCAGCCCGGGCAGGGTGAAATATACGCAGTATTTT. The rearrangement links TRBV19 to TRBJ2-3; D is perhaps TRBD1 (5 bases). This CDR3 region has 13 residues. Between the trimmed V and J ends, which lost 9 bases and 7 bases, there was a span of 17 bases. The germline V gene encodes CDR1 LNHDA and CDR2 SQIVND (reference sequence).

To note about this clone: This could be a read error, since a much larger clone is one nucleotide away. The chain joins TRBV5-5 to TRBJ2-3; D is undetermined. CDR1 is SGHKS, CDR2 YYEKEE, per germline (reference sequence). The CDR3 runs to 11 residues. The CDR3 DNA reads TGTGCCAGCAGCGCGTCGGATACGCATTATTTT. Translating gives CASSASDTHYF.

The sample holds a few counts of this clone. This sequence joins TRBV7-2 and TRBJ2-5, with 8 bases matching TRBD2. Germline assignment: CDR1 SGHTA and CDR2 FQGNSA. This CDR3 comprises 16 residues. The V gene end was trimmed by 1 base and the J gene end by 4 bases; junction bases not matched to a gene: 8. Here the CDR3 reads CASSLERGRGPETQYF. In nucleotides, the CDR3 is TGTGCCAGCAGCTTAGAGCGGGGGAGGGGCCCAGAGACCCAGTACTTC. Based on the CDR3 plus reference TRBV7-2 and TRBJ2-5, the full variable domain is GAGVSQSPSNKVTEKGKDVELRCDPISGHTALYWYRQSLGQGLEFLIYFQGNSAPDKSGLPSDRFSAERTGGSVSTLTIQRTQQEDSAVYLCASSLERGRGPETQYFGPGTRLLVL.

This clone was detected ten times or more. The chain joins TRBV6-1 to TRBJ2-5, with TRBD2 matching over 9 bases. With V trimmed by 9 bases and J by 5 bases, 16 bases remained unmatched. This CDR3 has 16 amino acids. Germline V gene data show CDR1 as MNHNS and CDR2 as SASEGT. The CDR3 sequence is CASRVGGRALRETQYF. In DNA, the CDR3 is TGTGCCAGTAGGGTCGGCGGGAGGGCCTTGCGTGAGACCCAGTACTTC.

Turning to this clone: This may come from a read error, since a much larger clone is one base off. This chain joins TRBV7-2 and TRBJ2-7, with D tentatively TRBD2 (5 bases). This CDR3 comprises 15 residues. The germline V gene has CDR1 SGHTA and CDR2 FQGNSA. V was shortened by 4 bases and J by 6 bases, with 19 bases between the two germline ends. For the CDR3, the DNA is TGTGCCAGCAGCTCCGGTGGACTGCCAACCTGCGAGCAGTACTTC. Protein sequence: CASSSGGLPTCEQYF.

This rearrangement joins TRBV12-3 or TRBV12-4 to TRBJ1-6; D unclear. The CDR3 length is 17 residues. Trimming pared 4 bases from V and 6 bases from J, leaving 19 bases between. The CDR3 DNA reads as TGTGCCAGCAGTTATTATCTCGGGGTAAGATCTAATTCACCCCTCCACTTT. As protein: CASSYYLGVRSNSPLHF.

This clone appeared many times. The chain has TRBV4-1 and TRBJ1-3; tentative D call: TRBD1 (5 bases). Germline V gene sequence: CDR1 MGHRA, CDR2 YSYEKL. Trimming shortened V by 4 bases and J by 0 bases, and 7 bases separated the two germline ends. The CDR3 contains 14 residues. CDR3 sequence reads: CASSPTGSGNTIYF. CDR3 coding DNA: TGCGCCAGCAGCCCCACAGGCTCTGGAAACACCATATATTTT.

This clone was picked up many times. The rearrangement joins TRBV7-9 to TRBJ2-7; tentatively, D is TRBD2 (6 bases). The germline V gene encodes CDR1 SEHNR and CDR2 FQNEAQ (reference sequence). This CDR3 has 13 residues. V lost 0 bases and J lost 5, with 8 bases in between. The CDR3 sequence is CASSLAWGDEQYF. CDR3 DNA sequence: TGTGCCAGCAGCTTAGCATGGGGGGACGAGCAGTACTTC.

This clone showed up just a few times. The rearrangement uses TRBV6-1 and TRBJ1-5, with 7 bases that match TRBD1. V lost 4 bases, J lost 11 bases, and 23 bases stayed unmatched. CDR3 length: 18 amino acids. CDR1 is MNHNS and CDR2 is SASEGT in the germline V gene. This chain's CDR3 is CASSAPIPGQMSNKTQHF. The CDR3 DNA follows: TGTGCCAGCAGTGCGCCAATCCCGGGACAGATGAGCAATAAGACCCAGCATTTT.

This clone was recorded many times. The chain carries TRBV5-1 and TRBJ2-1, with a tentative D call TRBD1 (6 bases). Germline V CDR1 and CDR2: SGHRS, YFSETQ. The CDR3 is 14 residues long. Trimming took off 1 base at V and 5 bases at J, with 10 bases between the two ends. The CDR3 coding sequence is TGCGCCAGCAGCTTGTTTGGGACAAACAATGAGCAGTTCTTC. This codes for CASSLFGTNNEQFF.

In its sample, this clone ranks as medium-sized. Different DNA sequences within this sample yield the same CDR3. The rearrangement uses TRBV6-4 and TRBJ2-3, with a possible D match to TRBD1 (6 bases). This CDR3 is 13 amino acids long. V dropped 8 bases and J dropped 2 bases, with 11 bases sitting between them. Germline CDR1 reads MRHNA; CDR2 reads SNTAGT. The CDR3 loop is CASGNRDTDTQYF. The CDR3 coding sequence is TGTGCCAGCGGAAACAGGGACACAGATACGCAGTATTTT.

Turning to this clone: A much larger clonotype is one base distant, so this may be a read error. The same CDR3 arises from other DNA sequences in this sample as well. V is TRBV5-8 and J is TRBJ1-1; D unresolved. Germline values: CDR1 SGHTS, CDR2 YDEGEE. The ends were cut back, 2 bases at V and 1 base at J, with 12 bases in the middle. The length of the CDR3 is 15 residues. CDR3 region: CASSFVAGPNTEAFF. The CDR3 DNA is TGTGCCAGCAGCTTCGTTGCCGGCCCGAACACTGAAGCTTTCTTT.

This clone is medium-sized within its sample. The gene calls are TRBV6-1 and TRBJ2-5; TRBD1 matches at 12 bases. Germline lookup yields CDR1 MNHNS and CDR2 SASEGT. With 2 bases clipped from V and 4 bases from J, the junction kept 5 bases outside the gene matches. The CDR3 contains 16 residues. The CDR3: CASSEWGQGAGETQYF. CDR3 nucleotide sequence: TGTGCCAGCAGTGAATGGGGACAGGGGGCAGGAGAGACCCAGTACTTC.

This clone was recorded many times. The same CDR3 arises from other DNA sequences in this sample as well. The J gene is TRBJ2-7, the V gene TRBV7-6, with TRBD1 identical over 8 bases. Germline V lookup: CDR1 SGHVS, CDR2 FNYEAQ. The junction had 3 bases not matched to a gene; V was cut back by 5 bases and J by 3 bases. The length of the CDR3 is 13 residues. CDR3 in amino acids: CASSPDRDYEQYF. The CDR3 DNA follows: TGTGCCAGCAGCCCGGACAGGGACTACGAGCAGTACTTC.

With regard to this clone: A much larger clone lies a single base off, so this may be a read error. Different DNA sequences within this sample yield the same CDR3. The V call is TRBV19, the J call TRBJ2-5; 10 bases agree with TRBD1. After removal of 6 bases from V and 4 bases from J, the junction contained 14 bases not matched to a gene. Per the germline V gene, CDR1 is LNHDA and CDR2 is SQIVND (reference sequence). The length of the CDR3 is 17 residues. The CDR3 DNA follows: TGTGCCAGTAGGAGAGACGCCGGGACAGGGGACCGAGAGACCCAGTACTTC. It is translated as CASRRDAGTGDRETQYF. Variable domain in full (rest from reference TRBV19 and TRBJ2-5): DGGITQSPKYLFRKEGQNVTLSCEQNLNHDAMYWYRQDPGQGLRLIYYSQIVNDFQKGDIAEGYSVSREKKESFPLTVTSAQKNPTAFYLCASRRDAGTGDRETQYFGPGTRLLVL.

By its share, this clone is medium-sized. In DNA form, the CDR3 reads TGTGCCAGCAGTGTAACGGGCTCTGGGGCCAACGTCCTGACTTTC. It codes for CASSVTGSGANVLTF. This rearrangement joins TRBV6-1 to TRBJ2-6; D unresolved. CDR3 length: 15 residues. Trimming took off 4 bases at V and 0 bases at J, with 7 bases between the two ends. Germline V gives CDR1 MNHNS, CDR2 SASEGT.

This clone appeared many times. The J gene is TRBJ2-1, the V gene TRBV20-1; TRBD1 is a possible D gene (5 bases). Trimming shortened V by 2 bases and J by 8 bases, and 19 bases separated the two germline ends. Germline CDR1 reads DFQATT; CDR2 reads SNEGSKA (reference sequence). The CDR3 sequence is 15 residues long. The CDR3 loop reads CSARFLLLGADEQFF. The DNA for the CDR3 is TGCAGTGCTAGATTTTTACTTCTTGGGGCCGATGAGCAGTTCTTC.

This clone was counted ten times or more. The CDR3 sequence: CASSRRGQETQYF. The CDR3 DNA reads TGTGCCAGCAGCCGGCGCGGACAAGAGACCCAGTACTTC. The V gene is TRBV3-1, the J gene TRBJ2-5; unclear D gene. This CDR3 has 13 residues. The V end lost 4 bases, the J end lost 2 bases, and 8 bases lay between the germline ends. The germline V gene encodes CDR1 LGHDT and CDR2 YNNKEL (reference sequence).

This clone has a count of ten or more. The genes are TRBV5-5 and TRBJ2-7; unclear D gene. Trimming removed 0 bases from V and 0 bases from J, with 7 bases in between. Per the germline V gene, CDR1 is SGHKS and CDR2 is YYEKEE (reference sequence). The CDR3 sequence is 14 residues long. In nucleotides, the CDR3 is TGTGCCAGCAGCTTGGGTTGGGCCTCCTACGAGCAGTACTTC. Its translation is CASSLGWASYEQYF.

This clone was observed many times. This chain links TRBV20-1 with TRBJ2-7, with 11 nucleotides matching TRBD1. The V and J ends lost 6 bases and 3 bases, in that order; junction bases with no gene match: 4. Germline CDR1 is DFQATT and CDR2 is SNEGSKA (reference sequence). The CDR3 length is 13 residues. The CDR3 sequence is CSASGTGGYEQYF. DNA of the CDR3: TGCAGTGCCAGCGGGACAGGGGGCTACGAGCAGTACTTC.

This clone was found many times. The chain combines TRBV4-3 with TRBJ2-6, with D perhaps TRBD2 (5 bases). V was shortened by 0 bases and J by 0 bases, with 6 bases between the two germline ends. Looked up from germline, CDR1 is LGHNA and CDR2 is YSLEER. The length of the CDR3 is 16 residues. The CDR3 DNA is TGCGCCAGCAGCCAAGATGGGAGCTCTGGGGCCAACGTCCTGACTTTC. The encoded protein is CASSQDGSSGANVLTF.

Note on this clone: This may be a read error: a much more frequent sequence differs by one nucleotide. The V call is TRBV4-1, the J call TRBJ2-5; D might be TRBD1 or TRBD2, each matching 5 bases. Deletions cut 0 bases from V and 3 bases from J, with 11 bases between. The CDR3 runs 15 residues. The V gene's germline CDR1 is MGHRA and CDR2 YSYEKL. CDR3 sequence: CASSQEGRLKETQYF. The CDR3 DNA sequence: TGCGCCAGCAGCCAAGAGGGACGACTCAAAGAGACCCAGTACTTC.